Included here is one T cell receptor beta chain sequence, with context. This sample is drawn from a study of blood T cell repertoires in COVID-19. Study information: In each case, the material was cDNA or gDNA derived from T cells, B-cell-depleted T cells, or PBMCs.

This CDR3 contains 13 residues. Trimming left V 7 bases short and J 5 bases short, with 14 bases between. Germline CDR1 is SQVTM and CDR2 is ANQGSEA. As processed by the authors: The assay estimated nucleated cells by amplifying reference gene primers. Profiled with immunoSEQ multiplex PCR; TCRdb holds only in-frame clones, not every one. The V and J calls and clone size come from that table; D and trimming were worked out from the DNA. The repertoire holds about 190,000 clones, around four fifths seen once, with 2.8% in the top ten. The sequenced sample was peripheral blood. The genes are TRBV29-1 and TRBJ2-2, with D perhaps TRBD2 (6 bases). This TCR derives from a woman over 75 with active or convalescent COVID-19. For the CDR3, the DNA is TGCAGCGCACTACTCGGACTAACCGGGGAGCTGTTTTTT. It specifies CSALLGLTGELFF.